This is a list of T cell receptor beta chains from one sample in a study of cytomegalovirus exposure and HLA in healthy donors. Produced via immunoSEQ multiplex PCR; TCRdb's table is partial and in-frame only. The sample holds some 120,000 clones, nearly 90% seen once. The sequenced sample consisted of PBMCs. These receptors all come from a young man in good health and CMV-seronegative. Both conserved end residues are part of each CDR3. Fields, in order: D gene, V gene, clone size, J gene, CDR3 DNA, CDR3 protein. The D gene is left open where the match is weak. A clone size is listed for some rows: how often the clone was seen (once, few, many), or a class if it is expanded.

TRBD1,TRBV10-3,few,TRBJ1-5,TGTGCCATCAGTGAGGGGACAGGACCTAGCAATCAGCCCCAGCATTTT,CAISEGTGPSNQPQHF
-,TRBV5-1,-,TRBJ1-1,TGCGCCAGCACCCCGGTTGCGGGGCCGAACACTGAAGCTTTCTTT,CASTPVAGPNTEAFF
-,TRBV19,-,TRBJ1-3,TGTGCCAGTAGCCCACTGAGCTCTGGAAACACCATATATTTT,CASSPLSSGNTIYF
-,TRBV6-6,-,TRBJ1-4,TGTGCCAGCAGTTACTCGCCGTCAGAGGGTGAAAAACTGTTTTTT,CASSYSPSEGEKLFF
TRBD1,TRBV18,-,TRBJ2-7,TGTGCCAGCTCACGGGGACAGGCCATCTTAGACGAGCAGTACTTC,CASSRGQAILDEQYF
-,TRBV5-4,-,TRBJ1-2,TGTGCCAGCAGCCTGACAGATAGCTATGGCTACACCTTC,CASSLTDSYGYTF
TRBD1,TRBV29-1,few,TRBJ2-3,TGCAGCGTACTCACCGGGACAGGGCATTCAGATACGCAGTATTTT,CSVLTGTGHSDTQYF
TRBD1,TRBV19,-,TRBJ2-7,TGTGCCAGTAAAAGGGACAGCTGGGCCTACGAGCAGTACTTC,CASKRDSWAYEQYF
-,TRBV6-1,-,TRBJ2-3,TGTGCCAGCAGCCTGGGTGGGGGCCCAGATACGCAGTATTTT,CASSLGGGPDTQYF
-,TRBV15,-,TRBJ1-2,TGTGCCGCCGCTGAGGGGGCTAACTATGGCTACACCTTC,CAAAEGANYGYTF
-,TRBV5-8,few,TRBJ1-1,TGTGCCAGCAGCTTCCAGTTAAATGAAGCTTTCTTT,CASSFQLNEAFF
TRBD1,TRBV5-8,-,TRBJ1-5,TGTGCCAGCAGTCCAGGGGGGATGGTTCAGCCCCAGCATTTT,CASSPGGMVQPQHF
TRBD1,TRBV29-1,once,TRBJ2-1,TGCAGCGTTGAAGGGGACAGGGTCAATGAGCAGTTCTTC,CSVEGDRVNEQFF
TRBD1,TRBV5-4,-,TRBJ2-5,TGTGCCAGCAGCGTACAGGGGGCAGCGGAGACCCAGTACTTC,CASSVQGAAETQYF
-,TRBV7-9,-,TRBJ2-7,TGTGCCAGCAGCTTAGTGCTGGAGTACGAGCAGTACTTC,CASSLVLEYEQYF
-,TRBV5-5,-,TRBJ1-5,TGTGCCAGCAGCTTGGACGGAGGAAATCAGCCCCAGCATTTT,CASSLDGGNQPQHF
TRBD2,TRBV7-9,-,TRBJ2-3,TGTGCCAGCAGCTTGGCTAGCGGCAGAGATACGCAGTATTTT,CASSLASGRDTQYF
-,TRBV9,-,TRBJ2-1,TGTGCCAGCAGCGTAGGGGGTAGCGTTATAAGTTCCTACAATGAGCAGTTCTTC,CASSVGGSVISSYNEQFF
TRBD1,TRBV10-1,-,TRBJ2-3,TGCGCCAGCAGTGGGACAGGGCCTTTCACAGATACGCAGTATTTT,CASSGTGPFTDTQYF
TRBD1,TRBV7-6,once,TRBJ1-6,TGTGCCAGCAGCCGAGGGGGCGAGATGCCCCTCCACTTT,CASSRGGEMPLHF
TRBD2,TRBV4-2,-,TRBJ2-5,TGTGCCAGCAGCCAAGGGAACGGGGGGGCGGTAGAGACCCAGTACTTC,CASSQGNGGAVETQYF
-,TRBV28,-,TRBJ1-2,TGTGCCAGCACCCCGCCGGTAGGACAAGGTCTCGGCTACACCTTC,CASTPPVGQGLGYTF
TRBD1,TRBV27,-,TRBJ1-1,TGTGCCAGCAGTTCACGGAGACAGGGGGGCACTGAAGCTTTCTTT,CASSSRRQGGTEAFF
TRBD1,TRBV19,-,TRBJ1-5,TGTGCCAGTAACCCAGGGGGCCTTAGCAATCAGCCCCAGCATTTT,CASNPGGLSNQPQHF
-,TRBV5-5,-,TRBJ2-7,TGTGCCAGCAGCTCCTACCCCCACGAGCAGTACTTC,CASSSYPHEQYF
-,TRBV6-5,-,TRBJ1-2,TGTGCCAGCAGTTACTCTGTGGACAGACCCTATGGCTACACCTTC,CASSYSVDRPYGYTF
TRBD1,TRBV6-6,-,TRBJ1-5,TGTGCCAGCCAACGGACAGGTGATCAGCCCCAGCATTTT,CASQRTGDQPQHF